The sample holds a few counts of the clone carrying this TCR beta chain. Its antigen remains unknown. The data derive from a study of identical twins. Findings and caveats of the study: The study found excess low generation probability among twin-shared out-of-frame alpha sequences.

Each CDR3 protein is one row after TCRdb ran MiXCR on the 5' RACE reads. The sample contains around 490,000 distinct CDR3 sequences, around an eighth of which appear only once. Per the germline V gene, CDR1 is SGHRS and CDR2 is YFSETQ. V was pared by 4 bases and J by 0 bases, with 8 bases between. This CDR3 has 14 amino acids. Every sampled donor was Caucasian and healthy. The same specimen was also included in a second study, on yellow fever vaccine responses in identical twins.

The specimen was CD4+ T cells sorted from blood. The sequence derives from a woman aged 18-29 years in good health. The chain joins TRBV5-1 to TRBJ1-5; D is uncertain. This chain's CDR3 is CASSDGPSNQPQHF. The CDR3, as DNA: TGCGCCAGCAGCGACGGGCCTAGCAATCAGCCCCAGCATTTT.